The 2 T cell receptor beta chains below come from one sample, sequenced in a study of cytomegalovirus exposure and HLA in healthy donors. In the PCR, 60 Vbeta and 13 Jbeta primers were used. Generated by immunoSEQ multiplex PCR, the TCRdb table keeps only in-frame clones and is missing some. The sample holds around 120,000 clones, 65% to 85% seen once. The source material was PBMCs. Receptor source: a man aged 45-65 years in good health and CMV-seronegative.

The V and J genes are TRBV28 and TRBJ2-7; weak D call: TRBD1 (6 bases). CDR3 length: 19 amino acids. The ends were cut back, 4 bases at V and 3 bases at J, with 28 bases in the middle. From germline, CDR1 is MDHEN and CDR2 SYDVKM. This CDR3 reads CASSSFLGQTLTHIYEQYF. CDR3 bases: TGTGCCAGCAGTTCCTTCCTTGGACAGACCCTCACCCATATCTACGAGCAGTACTTC.

Only a few counts were recorded for this clone. The chain links TRBV9 to TRBJ2-5; D not resolved. CDR1 is SGDLS and CDR2 is YYNGEE in the germline V gene. The CDR3 totals 14 residues. Trimming left V 0 bases short and J 2 bases short, with 8 bases between. CDR3 sequence reads: CASSVAAYQETQYF. In DNA, the CDR3 is TGTGCCAGCAGCGTAGCTGCCTATCAAGAGACCCAGTACTTC.